The subject of this entry is one T cell receptor (beta chain). The sample comes from a study of T-cell memory formation after mild COVID-19. TCRdb fed the 5' RACE reads into MiXCR, producing one record per CDR3 protein. Among roughly 370,000 distinct CDR3 sequences, approximately 16% were seen once, and the ten largest hold roughly a fifth. This clonotype was sampled from a young man who had mild COVID-19 (a few samples of this study predate the infection). Cell type and time point are not known. Sequenced input: PBMCs or a T cell subset sorted from them (not recorded which).

CDR3 nucleotide sequence: TGTGCCGCTCGTGGGGACCAGTCCCGGAGCACAGATACGCAGTATTTT. It encodes CAARGDQSRSTDTQYF. The chain is built from TRBV10-3 and TRBJ2-3; tentatively, D is TRBD1 or TRBD2 (5 bases each). Germline assignment: CDR1 ENHRY and CDR2 SYGVKD. Between the trimmed V and J ends, which lost 11 bases and 0 bases, there was a span of 21 bases. The CDR3 covers 16 residues.